Described below is a single TCR beta chain sequence and its context. Its antigen remains unknown. V gave up 6 bases and J gave up 0 bases, with 6 bases separating them. The CDR3 runs to 12 residues. Germline V gene sequence: CDR1 MDHEN, CDR2 SYDVKM. PCR was performed using 60 Vbeta and 13 Jbeta primers. TCRdb's table, derived via immunoSEQ multiplex PCR, lists solely in-frame clones and lacks some. The data show 80,000 or so clones, approximately 65% seen once. This specimen comes from a study of cytomegalovirus exposure and HLA in healthy donors. Study results and limitations: The number of N-insertions in an Asian-associated ancestry cluster was reportedly below the roughly 620-donor mean in a later analysis.

The chain links TRBV28 to TRBJ2-7; no firm D call. The TCR sequence derives from a male donor in good health and CMV-seropositive. Input material: PBMCs. For the CDR3, the DNA is TGTGCCAGCAGCCCTAGCTCCTACGAGCAGTACTTC. This translates into CASSPSSYEQYF.